The 14 T cell receptor beta chains presented below share a single source sample, sequenced in a study of T-cell reconstitution after alpha-beta-depleted transplantation in children. Library preparation (for TCRbeta) was performed with unique molecular identifiers. TCRdb ran MiXCR on the PCR reads and lists one entry per CDR3 protein. The data show a few hundred thousand distinct CDR3 sequences, around 15% seen once. Sequencing used PBMCs, mostly from graft donor cells, obtained 360 days after TCRalphabeta/CD19-depleted stem cell transplant. The receptor set was obtained from a boy under three years old who had a stem cell transplant for Wiskott-Aldrich syndrome, so the T cells may come from the graft donor.

The chain is built from TRBV18 and TRBJ2-7, with 9 bases aligning to TRBD1. Germline CDR1 KGHSH, CDR2 LQKENI. Trimming removed 3 bases from V and 5 bases from J; junction bases left unmatched: 2. The CDR3 contains 13 residues. The CDR3, as DNA: TGTGCCAGCTCACCTACAGGGGGCAACGAGCAGTACTTC. Protein product: CASSPTGGNEQYF.

A word on this clonotype: A read error may account for a junction end that differs from germline. The CDR3 nucleotides read TGTGTCAGCAGCTTAGTCTCAGGTGGAGGAAACACCATATATTTT. This gives the protein CVSSLVSGGGNTIYF. J is TRBJ1-3 and V is TRBV11-2; D remains unclear. The CDR3 sequence is 15 residues long. CDR1 and CDR2 (germline): SGHAT, FQNNGV. The full variable domain, rest sourced from reference TRBV11-2 and TRBJ1-3, is EAGVAQSPRYKIIEKRQSVAFWCNPISGHATLYWYQQILGQGPKLLIQFQNNGVVDDSQLPKDRFSAERLKGVDSTLKIQPAKLEDSAVYLCVSSLVSGGGNTIYFGEGSWLTVV.

This clonotype has a count of ten or more. The chain uses TRBV6-4 and TRBJ2-1; 9 positions agree with TRBD2. The V and J ends lost 4 bases and 3 bases, in that order; junction bases with no gene match: 4. The CDR3 contains 15 residues. Germline CDR1 is MRHNA and CDR2 is SNTAGT. CDR3 residues: CASSGERGDYNEQFF. DNA for the CDR3: TGTGCCAGCAGTGGAGAGCGGGGGGACTACAATGAGCAGTTCTTC.

The chain links TRBV9 to TRBJ2-2; no clear D. Germline-derived CDR1 and CDR2 are SGDLS and YYNGEE. CDR3 length equals 12 residues. Trimming cost V 3 bases and J 6 bases, with 6 bases left between them. Written as DNA, the CDR3 is TGTGCCAGCAGCGCTCAACCCGGGGAGCTGTTTTTT. Amino acid sequence: CASSAQPGELFF.

The chain links TRBV20-1 to TRBJ2-2; 8 bases agree with TRBD1. The CDR3 is 16 residues long. Germline lookup yields CDR1 DFQATT and CDR2 SNEGSKA (reference sequence). Trimming removed 1 base from V and 6 bases from J; junction bases left unmatched: 10. The CDR3 bases are TGCAGTGCTAGAGGGTGGACAGGGTCCTTTGCCGGGGAGCTGTTTTTT. Translated, it gives CSARGWTGSFAGELFF.

This clonotype was counted many times. V and J are TRBV5-1 and TRBJ2-1; 7 nucleotides match TRBD1. V was clipped by 4 bases and J by 0 bases; unmatched bases: 4. Germline assignment: CDR1 SGHRS and CDR2 YFSETQ. This CDR3 comprises 15 residues. CDR3 sequence (DNA): TGCGCCAGCAGCCAACAGGGGAGCTCCTACAATGAGCAGTTCTTC. It yields the protein CASSQQGSSYNEQFF.

The V and J genes are TRBV29-1 and TRBJ1-1, with 11 positions matching TRBD1. Per germline, CDR1 SQVTM and CDR2 ANQGSEA. The V and J ends lost 7 bases and 4 bases, in that order; junction bases with no gene match: 5. The CDR3 length is 13 residues. DNA of the CDR3: TGCAGCGGAGGACAGGGGGCGGGCACTGAAGCTTTCTTT. As protein: CSGGQGAGTEAFF.

The V call is TRBV25-1, the J call TRBJ1-1, with D possibly matching TRBD1 (6 bases). Germline V gives CDR1 MGHDK, CDR2 SYGVNS. This CDR3 comprises 15 residues. The V end was cut by 2 bases, the J end by 0 bases, with 10 bases between. CDR3 nucleotides: TGTGCCAGCAGTGAAGCGGACAGAATGAACACTGAAGCTTTCTTT. It specifies CASSEADRMNTEAFF. The entire variable domain, with the rest obtained from reference TRBV25-1 and TRBJ1-1, is as follows: EADIYQTPRYLVIGTGKKITLECSQTMGHDKMYWYQQDPGMELHLIHYSYGVNSTEKGDLSSESTVSRIRTEHFPLTLESARPSHTSQYLCASSEADRMNTEAFFGQGTRLTVV.

This clonotype was recorded many times. The chain couples TRBV20-1 to TRBJ2-2; D is uncertain. The length of the CDR3 is 15 residues. CDR1 and CDR2 from the germline V gene are DFQATT and SNEGSKA (reference sequence). The V and J ends lost 5 bases and 6 bases respectively, with 19 bases between them. CDR3 loop: CSAQPGPPKAGELFF. The CDR3 nucleotides read TGCAGTGCTCAACCGGGCCCCCCTAAGGCCGGGGAGCTGTTTTTT.

This clonotype was seen a few times. V gene TRBV4-2 combines with J gene TRBJ2-1; D possibly uses TRBD1 or TRBD2 (5 bases each). This CDR3 region has 16 residues. Trimming removed 0 bases at V and 0 bases at J, with 9 bases between. Per germline, CDR1 LGHNA and CDR2 YNFKEQ. CDR3 DNA sequence: TGTGCCAGCAGCCAAGAGAGGGGTTCCTCCTACAATGAGCAGTTCTTC. Translated, it gives CASSQERGSSYNEQFF.

In its sample, this clonotype was seen a few times. V is TRBV5-1 and J is TRBJ1-5; tentatively, D is TRBD1 (5 bases). This CDR3 comprises 14 residues. Trimming stripped 0 bases from V and 9 bases from J, with 13 bases between. Germline loops: CDR1 SGHRS, CDR2 YFSETQ. CDR3 bases: TGCGCCAGCAGCTTGGGGGACCGCTGGGGGCCCCAGCATTTT. It specifies CASSLGDRWGPQHF.

V usage is TRBV28 and J usage is TRBJ1-1; no clear D. Germline CDR1 is MDHEN and CDR2 is SYDVKM. V was cut by 5 bases and J by 0 bases, with 16 bases left in between. CDR3 size: 16 residues. Here the CDR3 reads CASSLNMDGLNTEAFF. DNA of the CDR3: TGTGCCAGCAGTCTTAACATGGACGGCTTGAACACTGAAGCTTTCTTT.

The sample holds a few counts of this clonotype. The V call is TRBV4-1, the J call TRBJ2-4, with D hard to call. The CDR3 has 17 residues. Germline loops: CDR1 MGHRA, CDR2 YSYEKL. The V gene lost 0 bases and the J gene lost 2 bases, with 14 bases spanning the gap. The DNA for the CDR3 is TGCGCCAGCAGCCAAGATTTCGGTCTAGGAACCAAAAACATTCAGTACTTC. It yields the protein CASSQDFGLGTKNIQYF.

This clonotype appeared a few times. The chain uses TRBV15 and TRBJ1-4; a weak D match, TRBD1 (6 bases). Trimming cost V 5 bases and J 8 bases, with 18 bases left between them. From germline, CDR1 is LNHNV and CDR2 YYDKDF (reference sequence). CDR3 length: 15 amino acids. CDR3 loop: CATSDDRRIREKLFF. CDR3 nucleotides: TGTGCCACCAGCGACGACAGGAGGATTAGGGAAAAACTGTTTTTT.